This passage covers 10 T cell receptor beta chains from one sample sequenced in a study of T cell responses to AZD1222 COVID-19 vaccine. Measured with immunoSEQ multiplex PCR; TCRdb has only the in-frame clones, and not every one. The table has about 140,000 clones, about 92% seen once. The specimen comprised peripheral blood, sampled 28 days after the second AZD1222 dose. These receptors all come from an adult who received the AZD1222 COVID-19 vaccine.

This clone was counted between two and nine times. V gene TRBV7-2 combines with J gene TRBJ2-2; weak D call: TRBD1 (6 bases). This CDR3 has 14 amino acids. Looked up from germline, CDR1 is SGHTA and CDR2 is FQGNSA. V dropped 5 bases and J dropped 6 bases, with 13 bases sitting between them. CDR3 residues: CASSEIQGSGELFF. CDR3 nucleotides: TGTGCCAGCAGCGAGATACAGGGCTCCGGGGAGCTGTTTTTT.

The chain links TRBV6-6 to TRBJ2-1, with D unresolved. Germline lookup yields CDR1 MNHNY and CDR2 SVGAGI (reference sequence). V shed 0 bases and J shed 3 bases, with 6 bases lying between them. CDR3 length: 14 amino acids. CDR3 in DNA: TGTGCCAGCAGTTACTCCGCAGACTACAATGAGCAGTTCTTC. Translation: CASSYSADYNEQFF.

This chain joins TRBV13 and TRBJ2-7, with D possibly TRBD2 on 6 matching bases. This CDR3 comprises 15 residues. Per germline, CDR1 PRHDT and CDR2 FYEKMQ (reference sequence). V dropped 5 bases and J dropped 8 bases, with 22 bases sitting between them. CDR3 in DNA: TGTGCCAGCAGCCTGAAGGAGGCGGGGAAGGGGCAGCAGTACTTC. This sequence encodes CASSLKEAGKGQQYF.

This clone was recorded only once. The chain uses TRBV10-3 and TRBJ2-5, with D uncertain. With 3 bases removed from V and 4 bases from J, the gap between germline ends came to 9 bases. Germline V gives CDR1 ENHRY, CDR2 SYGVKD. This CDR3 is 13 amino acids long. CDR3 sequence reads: CAISDRAIETQYF. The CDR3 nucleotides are TGTGCCATCAGTGATCGGGCGATAGAGACCCAGTACTTC.

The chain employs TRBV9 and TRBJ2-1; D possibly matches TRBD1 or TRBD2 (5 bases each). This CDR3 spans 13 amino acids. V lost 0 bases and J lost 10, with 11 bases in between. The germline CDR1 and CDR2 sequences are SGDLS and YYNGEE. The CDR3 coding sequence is TGTGCCAGCAGCGTAGTACGGTGGGGGGAGCAGTTCTTC. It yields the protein CASSVVRWGEQFF.

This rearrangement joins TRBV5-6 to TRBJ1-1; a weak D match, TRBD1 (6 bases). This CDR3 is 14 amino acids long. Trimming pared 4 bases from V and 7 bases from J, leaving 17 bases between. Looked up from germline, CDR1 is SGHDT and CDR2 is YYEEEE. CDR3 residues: CASSPWWQGREAFF. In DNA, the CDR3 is TGTGCCAGCAGCCCGTGGTGGCAGGGGCGTGAAGCTTTCTTT.

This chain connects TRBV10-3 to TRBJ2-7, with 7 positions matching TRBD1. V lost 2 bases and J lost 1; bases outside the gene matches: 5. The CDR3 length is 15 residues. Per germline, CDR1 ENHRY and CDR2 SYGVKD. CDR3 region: CAISEGQVKSYEQYF. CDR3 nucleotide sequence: TGTGCCATCAGTGAGGGACAGGTCAAATCCTACGAGCAGTACTTC.

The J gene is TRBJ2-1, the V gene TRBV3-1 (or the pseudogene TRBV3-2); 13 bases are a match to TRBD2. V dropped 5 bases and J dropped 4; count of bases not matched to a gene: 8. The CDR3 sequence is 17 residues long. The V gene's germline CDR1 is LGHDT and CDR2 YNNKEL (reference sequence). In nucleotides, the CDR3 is TGTGCCAGCAGCAAGACTAGCGGGAGGACTACTTACAATGAGCAGTTCTTC. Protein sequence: CASSKTSGRTTYNEQFF.

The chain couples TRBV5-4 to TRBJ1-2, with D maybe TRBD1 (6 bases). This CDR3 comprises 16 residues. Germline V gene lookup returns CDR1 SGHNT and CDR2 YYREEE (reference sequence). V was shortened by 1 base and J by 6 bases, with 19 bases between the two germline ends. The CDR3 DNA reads TGTGCCAGCAGCTTGTTATTGCAACAGGGAACACATGGCTACACCTTC. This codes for CASSLLLQQGTHGYTF.

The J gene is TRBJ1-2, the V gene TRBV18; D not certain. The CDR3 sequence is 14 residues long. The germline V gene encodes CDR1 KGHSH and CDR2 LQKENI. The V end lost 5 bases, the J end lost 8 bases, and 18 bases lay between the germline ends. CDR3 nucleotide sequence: TGTGCCAGCTCAGCTCGAACGACCTCGGGGGGCTACACCTTC. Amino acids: CASSARTTSGGYTF.